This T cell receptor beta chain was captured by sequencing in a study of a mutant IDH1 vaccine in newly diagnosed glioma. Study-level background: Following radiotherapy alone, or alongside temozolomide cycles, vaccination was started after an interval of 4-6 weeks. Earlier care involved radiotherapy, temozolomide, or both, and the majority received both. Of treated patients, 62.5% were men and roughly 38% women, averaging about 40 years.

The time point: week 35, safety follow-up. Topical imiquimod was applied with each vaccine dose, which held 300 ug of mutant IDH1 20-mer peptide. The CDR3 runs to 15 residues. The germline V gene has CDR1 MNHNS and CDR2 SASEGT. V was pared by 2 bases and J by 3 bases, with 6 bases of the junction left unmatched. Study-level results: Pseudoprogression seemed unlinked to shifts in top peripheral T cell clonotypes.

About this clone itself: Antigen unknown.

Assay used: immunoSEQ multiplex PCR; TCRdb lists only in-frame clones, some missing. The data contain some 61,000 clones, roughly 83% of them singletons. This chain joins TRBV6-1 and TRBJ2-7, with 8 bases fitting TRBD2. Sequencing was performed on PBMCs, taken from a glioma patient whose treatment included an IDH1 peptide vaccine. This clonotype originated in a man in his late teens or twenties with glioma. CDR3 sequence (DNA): TGTGCCAGCAGTGAACCCGGGAGGGCTATCTACGAGCAGTACTTC. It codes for CASSEPGRAIYEQYF.